Listed below are T cell receptor beta chains from one sample, sequenced in a study of blood T cells in healthy people across ages. TCRdb redid the calling of the 5' RACE reads with MiXCR, one entry per CDR3 protein. This table has about 1.7 million distinct CDR3 sequences, 25% to 30% appearing once. Sequencing was performed on blood. These receptors all stem from a woman in her 30s in good health. CDR3s include the opening cysteine and the closing phenylalanine or tryptophan. D genes are given only for firm matches. Where a row states a size, it is once, few, many or the class of an expanded clone; other rows omit it.

d_gene: TRBD2; abundance: few; len: 15; v_gene: TRBV10-3; j_gene: TRBJ2-3; CDR3aa: CAISAGLGGTDTQYF; CDR3nt: TGTGCCATCAGTGCGGGACTAGGGGGCACAGATACGCAGTATTTT
d_gene: TRBD1; abundance: -; len: 15; v_gene: TRBV28; j_gene: TRBJ2-3; CDR3aa: CASISGGQGGGTQYF; CDR3nt: TGTGCCAGCATCTCAGGGGGACAGGGAGGGGGTACGCAGTATTTT
d_gene: -; abundance: many; len: 14; v_gene: TRBV7-3; j_gene: TRBJ2-7; CDR3aa: CASSLEPGSYEQYF; CDR3nt: TGTGCCAGCAGCTTAGAGCCAGGGAGCTACGAGCAGTACTTC
d_gene: TRBD2; abundance: -; len: 12; v_gene: TRBV19; j_gene: TRBJ2-5; CDR3aa: CASTGDYETQYF; CDR3nt: TGTGCCAGTACTGGGGACTACGAGACCCAGTACTTC
d_gene: -; abundance: -; len: 12; v_gene: TRBV7-9; j_gene: TRBJ2-1; CDR3aa: CTSSSHLGEQFF; CDR3nt: TGTACCAGCAGCTCGCACCTAGGGGAGCAGTTCTTC
d_gene: -; abundance: few; len: 15; v_gene: TRBV13; j_gene: TRBJ2-1; CDR3aa: CASSPRKRSYNEQFF; CDR3nt: TGTGCCAGCAGCCCCCGAAAGCGGAGCTACAATGAGCAGTTCTTC
d_gene: -; abundance: -; len: 13; v_gene: TRBV20-1; j_gene: TRBJ2-3; CDR3aa: CSVPGEGTDTQYF; CDR3nt: TGCAGTGTCCCCGGGGAGGGCACAGATACGCAGTATTTT
d_gene: -; abundance: many; len: 15; v_gene: TRBV5-6; j_gene: TRBJ2-5; CDR3aa: CASSLAATAKETQYF; CDR3nt: TGTGCCAGCAGCTTGGCCGCAACGGCGAAAGAGACCCAGTACTTC
d_gene: -; abundance: few; len: 16; v_gene: TRBV9; j_gene: TRBJ2-5; CDR3aa: CASSVGDPRGQETQYF; CDR3nt: TGTGCCAGCAGCGTAGGAGACCCCCGTGGACAAGAGACCCAGTACTTC
d_gene: -; abundance: many; len: 12; v_gene: TRBV12-3/TRBV12-4; j_gene: TRBJ1-6; CDR3aa: CASSPMGAPLHF; CDR3nt: TGTGCCAGCAGCCCAATGGGAGCGCCCCTCCACTTT
d_gene: -; abundance: many; len: 12; v_gene: TRBV20-1; j_gene: TRBJ2-7; CDR3aa: CSARTTVFEQYF; CDR3nt: TGCAGTGCTAGAACGACAGTGTTCGAGCAGTACTTC
d_gene: TRBD2; abundance: -; len: 16; v_gene: TRBV7-6; j_gene: TRBJ2-5; CDR3aa: CASSLETSGVQETQYF; CDR3nt: TGTGCCAGCAGCTTAGAGACTAGCGGCGTCCAAGAGACCCAGTACTTC
d_gene: -; abundance: -; len: 14; v_gene: TRBV7-9; j_gene: TRBJ2-3; CDR3aa: CASSPTVGQDTQYF; CDR3nt: TGTGCCAGCAGCCCTACTGTGGGTCAAGATACGCAGTATTTT
d_gene: -; abundance: -; len: 14; v_gene: TRBV6-2/TRBV6-3; j_gene: TRBJ1-5; CDR3aa: CASSYSNGNQPQHF; CDR3nt: TGTGCCAGCAGTTACTCGAATGGGAATCAGCCCCAGCATTTT
d_gene: TRBD2; abundance: few; len: 16; v_gene: TRBV25-1; j_gene: TRBJ2-5; CDR3aa: CASSDPPGAGEETQYF; CDR3nt: TGTGCCAGCAGTGACCCCCCGGGAGCGGGGGAAGAGACCCAGTACTTC
d_gene: -; abundance: -; len: 15; v_gene: TRBV5-6; j_gene: TRBJ1-2; CDR3aa: CASSLVTGENYGYTF; CDR3nt: TGTGCCAGCAGCCTAGTAACGGGGGAGAACTATGGCTACACCTTC
d_gene: TRBD2; abundance: -; len: 16; v_gene: TRBV7-8; j_gene: TRBJ2-2; CDR3aa: CASSPLREGNTGELFF; CDR3nt: TGTGCCAGCAGCCCTCTCCGGGAGGGGAACACCGGGGAGCTGTTTTTT
d_gene: -; abundance: few; len: 17; v_gene: TRBV20-1; j_gene: TRBJ1-2; CDR3aa: CSARHFVPGIGYYGYTF; CDR3nt: TGCAGTGCTAGACATTTTGTGCCAGGAATAGGGTACTATGGCTACACCTTC
d_gene: TRBD1; abundance: few; len: 13; v_gene: TRBV20-1; j_gene: TRBJ2-7; CDR3aa: CSATTGIRYEQYF; CDR3nt: TGCAGTGCAACGACAGGGATCCGTTACGAGCAGTACTTC
d_gene: -; abundance: -; len: 14; v_gene: TRBV6-1; j_gene: TRBJ2-5; CDR3aa: CASTTKTGLETQYF; CDR3nt: TGTGCCAGCACCACCAAAACTGGCCTGGAGACCCAGTACTTC
d_gene: -; abundance: -; len: 12; v_gene: TRBV7-9; j_gene: TRBJ2-3; CDR3aa: CASILQGRGQYF; CDR3nt: TGTGCCAGCATCTTACAGGGTCGAGGGCAGTATTTT
d_gene: -; abundance: few; len: 19; v_gene: TRBV12-3/TRBV12-4; j_gene: TRBJ2-3; CDR3aa: CASSWYGTRDDSHTDTQYF; CDR3nt: TGTGCCAGCAGTTGGTATGGTACCCGGGACGACTCTCACACAGATACGCAGTATTTT
d_gene: -; abundance: -; len: 13; v_gene: TRBV5-1; j_gene: TRBJ2-3; CDR3aa: CASSLNGKDTQYF; CDR3nt: TGCGCCAGCAGCTTGAATGGGAAAGATACGCAGTATTTT
d_gene: TRBD1; abundance: -; len: 15; v_gene: TRBV12-3/TRBV12-4; j_gene: TRBJ2-7; CDR3aa: CASSSLTGSAYEQYF; CDR3nt: TGTGCCAGCAGTTCCCTGACAGGGAGTGCCTACGAGCAGTACTTC
d_gene: -; abundance: -; len: 14; v_gene: TRBV28; j_gene: TRBJ2-1; CDR3aa: CASSFGSGDNEQFF; CDR3nt: TGTGCCAGCAGTTTTGGTAGCGGTGACAATGAGCAGTTCTTC
d_gene: -; abundance: -; len: 11; v_gene: TRBV15; j_gene: TRBJ2-1; CDR3aa: CATRPPNEQFF; CDR3nt: TGTGCCACCAGGCCGCCCAATGAGCAGTTCTTC
d_gene: -; abundance: few; len: 13; v_gene: TRBV10-2; j_gene: TRBJ2-7; CDR3aa: CASSEVSDYEQYF; CDR3nt: TGCGCCAGCAGTGAGGTTAGCGACTACGAGCAGTACTTC
d_gene: TRBD1; abundance: -; len: 17; v_gene: TRBV18; j_gene: TRBJ1-1; CDR3aa: CASSATRQQGAYTEAFF; CDR3nt: TGTGCCAGCTCAGCGACAAGACAACAGGGGGCTTACACTGAAGCTTTCTTT
d_gene: -; abundance: -; len: 14; v_gene: TRBV7-9; j_gene: TRBJ2-5; CDR3aa: CASSPPRGRETQYF; CDR3nt: TGTGCCAGCAGCCCCCCCCGGGGAAGAGAGACCCAGTACTTC
d_gene: TRBD1; abundance: -; len: 14; v_gene: TRBV11-2; j_gene: TRBJ1-6; CDR3aa: CASSSGTGGSPLHF; CDR3nt: TGTGCCAGCAGCTCCGGGACAGGGGGTTCACCCCTCCACTTT
d_gene: -; abundance: few; len: 13; v_gene: TRBV7-6; j_gene: TRBJ1-5; CDR3aa: CASSLARDEPQHF; CDR3nt: TGTGCCAGCAGCTTAGCTCGGGATGAGCCCCAGCATTTT
d_gene: -; abundance: -; len: 14; v_gene: TRBV6-2/TRBV6-3; j_gene: TRBJ2-7; CDR3aa: CASSRGGMSYEQYF; CDR3nt: TGTGCCAGCAGTCGGGGCGGGATGAGCTACGAGCAGTACTTC
d_gene: TRBD2; abundance: -; len: 15; v_gene: TRBV12-3/TRBV12-4; j_gene: TRBJ2-1; CDR3aa: CASSPRTSGRGEQFF; CDR3nt: TGTGCCAGCAGTCCCCGGACTAGCGGGAGAGGCGAGCAGTTCTTC
d_gene: -; abundance: few; len: 13; v_gene: TRBV10-3; j_gene: TRBJ1-1; CDR3aa: CAISSSGQAEAFF; CDR3nt: TGTGCCATCAGTAGCTCGGGGCAAGCTGAAGCTTTCTTT
d_gene: -; abundance: -; len: 13; v_gene: TRBV7-2; j_gene: TRBJ1-1; CDR3aa: CASNSRLHTEAFF; CDR3nt: TGTGCCAGCAACTCAAGACTACACACTGAAGCTTTCTTT
d_gene: -; abundance: few; len: 13; v_gene: TRBV6-5; j_gene: TRBJ1-2; CDR3aa: CASSPGKDYGYTF; CDR3nt: TGTGCCAGCAGCCCCGGAAAAGATTATGGCTACACCTTC
d_gene: TRBD2; abundance: few; len: 13; v_gene: TRBV20-1; j_gene: TRBJ2-3; CDR3aa: CSAPSGELDTQYF; CDR3nt: TGCAGTGCGCCTAGCGGGGAACTAGATACGCAGTATTTT